Listed here are 32 T cell receptor beta chains from one sample, sequenced in a study of blood T cell repertoires in COVID-19. Using immunoSEQ multiplex PCR, the repertoire was profiled, and TCRdb retains in-frame clones only, with some absent. The sample shows 150,000 to 200,000 clones, less than 80% of them seen only once. Sequences were obtained from peripheral blood. The receptor set was obtained from a man between 50 and 59 years old who had recovered from COVID-19.

Comments on this clone: At one end, the junction sequence differs from germline, possibly due to a read error. The chain has TRBV29-1 and TRBJ2-7; 8 positions agree with TRBD1. Germline CDR1 and CDR2: SQVTM and ANQGSEA. The CDR3 loop spans 12 amino acids. CDR3 residues: CSFEGQGYEQYF. The CDR3 bases are TGCAGCTTTGAAGGACAGGGTTACGAGCAGTACTTC.

The chain combines TRBV7-2 with TRBJ2-1; D not resolved. V was trimmed by 5 bases and J by 4 bases, leaving 6 bases between them. The CDR3 covers 12 residues. CDR1 SGHTA and CDR2 FQGNSA come from the germline V gene. CDR3 bases: TGTGCCAGCAGCGAGAGTTACAATGAGCAGTTCTTC. Amino acids: CASSESYNEQFF.

Regarding this clone: Other DNA sequences of this sample code for an identical CDR3. The V call is TRBV5-1, the J call TRBJ2-1, with 11 bases fitting TRBD2. Per the germline V gene, CDR1 is SGHRS and CDR2 is YFSETQ. This CDR3 has 15 residues. Trimming cost V 1 base and J 4 bases; bases outside gene matches: 1. The CDR3 DNA follows: TGCGCCAGCAGCTTGACTAGCGGGAGTTACAATGAGCAGTTCTTC. Translation: CASSLTSGSYNEQFF.

This clone was observed once. This chain joins TRBV12-3 or TRBV12-4 and TRBJ2-1; D is ambiguous. The CDR3 extends over 13 amino acids. Trimming removed 1 base from V and 4 bases from J, with 5 bases in between. This CDR3 is CASSLGAYNEQFF. CDR3 in DNA: TGTGCCAGCAGTTTAGGGGCGTACAATGAGCAGTTCTTC.

The chain combines TRBV5-1 with TRBJ1-5, with a weak D call TRBD1 (5 bases). Germline V lookup: CDR1 SGHRS, CDR2 YFSETQ. V gave up 0 bases and J gave up 7 bases, with 14 bases separating them. CDR3 length equals 15 residues. The CDR3 loop reads CASSLAGGVQQPQHF. CDR3 nucleotides: TGCGCCAGCAGCTTGGCCGGGGGGGTACAACAGCCCCAGCATTTT.

This rearrangement joins TRBV18 to TRBJ2-7, with TRBD2 identical over 9 bases. The CDR3 sequence is 17 residues long. V gave up 2 bases and J gave up 5 bases; unmatched junction bases: 13. In germline, CDR1 is KGHSH, CDR2 LQKENI. CDR3 DNA sequence: TGTGCCAGCTCACCAGCGCCTAGCGGGAATCCGCTAGACGAGCAGTACTTC. Translating gives CASSPAPSGNPLDEQYF.

The rearrangement uses TRBV27 and TRBJ2-2; weak D call: TRBD1 (9 bases). This CDR3 contains 21 residues. Germline V gene data show CDR1 as MNHEY and CDR2 as SMNVEV (reference sequence). V was cut by 4 bases and J by 0 bases, with 27 bases left in between. The CDR3 sequence: CASSSYRGRFLREANTGELFF. CDR3 coding DNA: TGTGCCAGCAGTTCCTACAGGGGGCGCTTCTTGCGGGAGGCGAACACCGGGGAGCTGTTTTTT.

The CDR3 region is CASSVSGTSGTDTQYF. CDR3 DNA: TGTGCCAGCAGCGTCTCCGGGACTAGCGGAACAGATACGCAGTATTTT. The rearrangement uses TRBV9 and TRBJ2-3; TRBD2 matches 11 bases. The CDR3 totals 16 residues. Trimming took 2 bases from V and 3 from J; bases not matched to a gene: 5. The V gene's germline CDR1 is SGDLS and CDR2 YYNGEE.

This chain connects TRBV28 to TRBJ2-5; D possibly corresponds to TRBD1 (5 bases). V lost 6 bases and J lost 5, with 10 bases in between. This CDR3 comprises 12 residues. Germline V gene data show CDR1 as MDHEN and CDR2 as SYDVKM. The CDR3: CASSRVGETQYF. DNA for the CDR3: TGTGCCAGCAGCAGGGTGGGGGAGACCCAGTACTTC.

The rearrangement joins TRBV20-1 to TRBJ2-3; weak D call: TRBD2 (6 bases). Germline-derived CDR1 and CDR2 are DFQATT and SNEGSKA (reference sequence). V dropped 6 bases and J dropped 1 base, with 23 bases sitting between them. The CDR3 is made up of 17 amino acids. Here the CDR3 DNA reads TGCAGTGCAAGTAGCCGGGGAAGCGGGTCTGGCACAGATACGCAGTATTTT. Protein sequence: CSASSRGSGSGTDTQYF.

V usage is TRBV5-4 and J usage is TRBJ2-2, with D possibly matching TRBD1 (6 bases). Per the germline V gene, CDR1 is SGHNT and CDR2 is YYREEE (reference sequence). V was cut by 2 bases and J by 5 bases, with 16 bases left in between. CDR3 length: 16 residues. The CDR3 DNA follows: TGTGCCAGCAGCTTAGGGGGAACCCCTGAGACCGGGGAGCTGTTTTTT. Its protein product is CASSLGGTPETGELFF. The full variable domain, completed using reference TRBV5-4 and TRBJ2-2, is ETGVTQSPTHLIKTRGQQVTLRCSSQSGHNTVSWYQQALGQGPQFIFQYYREEENGRGNFPPRFSGLQFPNYSSELNVNALELDDSALYLCASSLGGTPETGELFFGEGSRLTVL.

The chain uses TRBV11-2 and TRBJ1-1; D is unclear. The V end was cut by 5 bases, the J end by 1 base, with 20 bases between. Germline assignment: CDR1 SGHAT and CDR2 FQNNGV. This CDR3 has 17 amino acids. The CDR3 DNA reads as TGTGCCAGCAGCCCCGGGGTCTATATTCGGGCGAACACTGAAGCTTTCTTT. Translation gives CASSPGVYIRANTEAFF.

This clone turned up a few times. The rearrangement links TRBV3-1 (or the pseudogene TRBV3-2) to TRBJ1-1, with D possibly being TRBD1 (6 bases). V lost 6 bases, J lost 0 bases, and 11 bases lay in between. The CDR3 has 14 amino acids. The V gene's germline CDR1 is LGHDT and CDR2 YNNKEL (reference sequence). CDR3 in amino acids: CASRKQGLNTEAFF. CDR3 DNA: TGTGCCAGCAGGAAACAGGGATTGAACACTGAAGCTTTCTTT.

The chain carries TRBV7-9 and TRBJ2-2; D is possibly TRBD1 (5 bases). Germline assignment: CDR1 SEHNR and CDR2 FQNEAQ (reference sequence). Trimming removed 2 bases at V and 1 base at J, with 17 bases between. There are 18 residues in the CDR3. In DNA, the CDR3 is TGTGCCAGCAGCTTATTTGGTCTTTGGCAGGGGAACACCGGGGAGCTGTTTTTT. Its translation: CASSLFGLWQGNTGELFF.

The chain employs TRBV19 and TRBJ1-6; the match to TRBD1 covers 8 bases. The V gene's germline CDR1 is LNHDA and CDR2 SQIVND (reference sequence). Trimming at V came to 6 bases and at J to 6 bases, leaving 7 bases not matched to a gene. This CDR3 is 15 amino acids long. CDR3: CASRPTGVSNSPLHF. In nucleotides, the CDR3 is TGTGCCAGTAGGCCGACAGGGGTCAGTAATTCACCCCTCCACTTT.

Here the CDR3 DNA reads TGTGCCATCAATCAGGCGGGGATTTACGAGCAGTACTTC. Amino acids: CAINQAGIYEQYF. This chain joins TRBV10-3 and TRBJ2-7; D is possibly TRBD2 (6 bases). Germline assignment: CDR1 ENHRY and CDR2 SYGVKD. Trimming left V 7 bases short and J 4 bases short, with 14 bases between. The CDR3 runs to 13 residues.

This clone came up once. This rearrangement joins TRBV6-5 to TRBJ1-5; no clear D. The CDR3 totals 13 residues. Germline lookup yields CDR1 MNHEY and CDR2 SVGAGI. Between the trimmed V and J ends, which lost 3 bases and 3 bases, there was a span of 6 bases. The CDR3 DNA follows: TGTGCCAGCAGTTATCGGTTCAATCAGCCCCAGCATTTT. This sequence encodes CASSYRFNQPQHF.

This clone has only a few counts. The rearrangement joins TRBV30 to TRBJ1-5; D not resolved. The V end lost 3 bases, the J end lost 5 bases, and 17 bases lay between the germline ends. Germline CDR1 reads GTSNPN; CDR2 reads SVGIG (reference sequence). The CDR3 sequence is 15 residues long. The CDR3 spells CAWRKADGGHQPQHF. The CDR3 region has the DNA TGTGCCTGGAGAAAGGCAGACGGAGGGCATCAGCCCCAGCATTTT.

In this sample, this clone turned up many times. V gene TRBV27 combines with J gene TRBJ2-5, with 12 bases identical to TRBD2. With V trimmed by 4 bases and J by 1 base, 7 bases remained unmatched. The CDR3 consists of 17 residues. The germline gives CDR1 MNHEY, CDR2 SMNVEV (reference sequence). The CDR3 sequence: CASSWTSGTRRQETQYF. DNA for the CDR3: TGTGCCAGCAGTTGGACTAGCGGGACCAGACGCCAAGAGACCCAGTACTTC.

The chain is built from TRBV30 and TRBJ1-6; maybe TRBD1 (5 bases). CDR1 GTSNPN and CDR2 SVGIG come from the germline V gene (reference sequence). Trimming took off 6 bases at V and 6 bases at J, with 18 bases between the two ends. This CDR3 spans 15 amino acids. The CDR3 region has the DNA TGTGCCTGCACCTGGGGCAGGCGAACTAATTCACCCCTCCACTTT. It encodes CACTWGRRTNSPLHF.

The rearrangement joins TRBV19 to TRBJ2-7; tentative D call: TRBD2 (7 bases). The V end lost 3 bases, the J end lost 2 bases, and 14 bases lay between the germline ends. Germline V lookup: CDR1 LNHDA, CDR2 SQIVND (reference sequence). CDR3 length: 15 residues. CDR3 region: CASSINLGGAYEQYF. Written as DNA, the CDR3 is TGTGCCAGTAGTATCAACTTAGGGGGGGCCTACGAGCAGTACTTC. The whole variable domain, filled in from reference TRBV19 and TRBJ2-7, reads DGGITQSPKYLFRKEGQNVTLSCEQNLNHDAMYWYRQDPGQGLRLIYYSQIVNDFQKGDIAEGYSVSREKKESFPLTVTSAQKNPTAFYLCASSINLGGAYEQYFGPGTRLTVT.

V usage is TRBV6-2 or TRBV6-3 and J usage is TRBJ1-2; 11 bases match TRBD1. CDR3 size: 14 residues. Trimming took 6 bases from V and 8 from J; bases not matched to a gene: 8. CDR1 and CDR2 (germline): MNHEY, SVGEGT. The CDR3 coding sequence is TGTGCCAGCAGCCGAGGGACAGGGGGGCGAGGCTACACCTTC. Translated, it gives CASSRGTGGRGYTF.

This chain joins TRBV9 and TRBJ2-7; D is undetermined. V was shortened by 4 bases and J by 0 bases, with 8 bases between the two germline ends. The CDR3 is 13 residues long. Germline CDR1 and CDR2: SGDLS and YYNGEE. Here the CDR3 reads CASSQSPSYEQYF. The CDR3, as DNA: TGTGCCAGCAGCCAGTCCCCCTCCTACGAGCAGTACTTC. The full variable domain, in which reference TRBV9 and TRBJ2-7 provide the parts outside the CDR3, is DSGVTQTPKHLITATGQRVTLRCSPRSGDLSVYWYQQSLDQGLQFLIQYYNGEERAKGNILERFSAQQFPDLHSELNLSSLELGDSALYFCASSQSPSYEQYFGPGTRLTVT.

This rearrangement joins TRBV19 to TRBJ2-5, with TRBD2 matching over 9 bases. The CDR3 extends over 13 amino acids. Trimming removed 2 bases from V and 5 bases from J; junction bases left unmatched: 0. The germline V gene has CDR1 LNHDA and CDR2 SQIVND (reference sequence). This CDR3 is CASSISGRETQYF. The CDR3 coding sequence is TGTGCCAGTAGTATAAGCGGGAGGGAGACCCAGTACTTC.

The chain couples TRBV29-1 to TRBJ2-2, with 8 bases lining up with TRBD1. This CDR3 spans 15 amino acids. V lost 4 bases, J lost 0 bases, and 4 bases stayed unmatched. The germline gives CDR1 SQVTM, CDR2 ANQGSEA. The CDR3 region has the DNA TGCAGCGTTGGACCAGGGGGCCCGAACACCGGGGAGCTGTTTTTT. It specifies CSVGPGGPNTGELFF.

The J gene is TRBJ2-1, the V gene TRBV5-4, with 8 bases lining up with TRBD2. Germline assignment: CDR1 SGHNT and CDR2 YYREEE (reference sequence). V was pared by 4 bases and J by 0 bases, with 3 bases of the junction left unmatched. The CDR3 runs to 15 residues. CDR3 sequence (DNA): TGTGCCAGCAGCACCGGGACTAGCTCCTACAATGAGCAGTTCTTC. It translates to CASSTGTSSYNEQFF. Looking up the rest from reference TRBV5-4 and TRBJ2-1 gives the full variable domain: ETGVTQSPTHLIKTRGQQVTLRCSSQSGHNTVSWYQQALGQGPQFIFQYYREEENGRGNFPPRFSGLQFPNYSSELNVNALELDDSALYLCASSTGTSSYNEQFFGPGTRLTVL.

This clone was counted a single time. The rearrangement links TRBV18 to TRBJ2-3; D might be TRBD1 (5 bases). The CDR3 runs 16 residues. Germline V gives CDR1 KGHSH, CDR2 LQKENI. V was pared by 1 base and J by 2 bases, with 13 bases between. CDR3 in DNA: TGTGCCAGCTCACCACAAAATTCAGGGCCCACAGATACGCAGTATTTT. Translation gives CASSPQNSGPTDTQYF. The variable domain in full, with the rest retrieved from reference TRBV18 and TRBJ2-3, is NAGVMQNPRHLVRRRGQEARLRCSPMKGHSHVYWYRQLPEEGLKFMVYLQKENIIDESGMPKERFSAEFPKEGPSILRIQQVVRGDSAAYFCASSPQNSGPTDTQYFGPGTRLTVL.

The genes are TRBV7-6 and TRBJ1-4; D is possibly TRBD1 (6 bases). The CDR3 has 16 residues. The germline V and J ends were trimmed by 1 base and 3 bases, with 12 bases remaining between them. Germline CDR1 and CDR2: SGHVS and FNYEAQ. CDR3 DNA sequence: TGTGCCAGCAGCTTAGTTGCGGGGGCGGCTAATGAAAAACTGTTTTTT. As protein: CASSLVAGAANEKLFF. Supplemented by reference TRBV7-6 and TRBJ1-4, the full variable domain reads GAGVSQSPRYKVTKRGQDVALRCDPISGHVSLYWYRQALGQGPEFLTYFNYEAQQDKSGLPNDRFSAERPEGSISTLTIQRTEQRDSAMYRCASSLVAGAANEKLFFGSGTQLSVL.

The chain carries TRBV29-1 and TRBJ2-6; 10 nucleotides line up with TRBD1. The germline gives CDR1 SQVTM, CDR2 ANQGSEA. This CDR3 region has 15 residues. Trimming cost V 5 bases and J 2 bases; bases outside gene matches: 3. CDR3 sequence: CSVSDRGAGANVLTF. The CDR3 DNA follows: TGCAGCGTTTCGGACAGGGGGGCTGGGGCCAACGTCCTGACTTTC.

This clone was recorded once. V and J are TRBV6-1 and TRBJ2-3; 7 bases match TRBD1. V lost 4 bases and J lost 2; bases outside the gene matches: 9. The CDR3 covers 16 residues. Germline V gene data show CDR1 as MNHNS and CDR2 as SASEGT. This CDR3 is CASSAHRDRVTDTQYF. The CDR3 coding sequence is TGTGCCAGCAGTGCCCACCGGGACAGAGTCACAGATACGCAGTATTTT.

The chain combines TRBV19 with TRBJ2-1, with TRBD1 identical over 10 bases. The junction had 3 bases not matched to a gene; V was cut back by 3 bases and J by 7 bases. CDR1 is LNHDA and CDR2 is SQIVND in the germline V gene (reference sequence). CDR3 length: 14 amino acids. This CDR3 reads CASSMGTGVNEQFF. CDR3 nucleotides: TGTGCCAGTAGTATGGGGACAGGGGTGAATGAGCAGTTCTTC.

The rearrangement uses TRBV19 and TRBJ1-3, with a possible D match to TRBD1 (6 bases). V gave up 6 bases and J gave up 12 bases, with 15 bases separating them. The CDR3 consists of 12 residues. The germline V gene has CDR1 LNHDA and CDR2 SQIVND (reference sequence). CDR3 sequence (DNA): TGTGCCAGTAGCACCCGGGACACACTCATATATTTT. Encoded protein: CASSTRDTLIYF.